This entry is about one T cell receptor beta chain. Individuals drawn from under 30 US areas were about 18 to 90 years old. Participants reported their clinical history, and cohort assignment relied on those reports. These data come from a study of blood T cell repertoires in COVID-19. Study in general: COVID-19 samples collected from the United States, Italy and Spain covered acute and convalescent phases. The cDNA or gDNA used as material had been derived from T cells, B-cell-depleted T cells, or PBMCs.

Generated by immunoSEQ multiplex PCR, the TCRdb table keeps only in-frame clones and is missing some. The data show about 130,000 clones, about 86% seen once. CDR1 MNHEY and CDR2 SVGAGI come from the germline V gene. The CDR3 is 11 residues long. V gave up 7 bases and J gave up 4 bases, with 6 bases separating them. The V and J genes are TRBV6-5 and TRBJ2-3; the D gene is possibly TRBD2 (6 bases). Sequenced sample: PBMCs or T cells enriched from blood (not recorded which). This clonotype was obtained from a woman aged 45-59 years who had recovered from COVID-19. CDR3 sequence (DNA): TGTGCCAGCAAGCGGGCAGATACGCAGTATTTT. It translates to CASKRADTQYF.